This T cell receptor (beta chain) was recovered during a study of blood T cell repertoires in COVID-19 (dated by TCRdb to 2020 to 2022). As for the study more broadly: Samples from collaborators originated in the United States, Italy and Spain and spanned both the acute and convalescent phases of COVID-19. Where available, HLA class I and class II types were taken from metadata supplied by the sample provider and were not determined by assay-based typing. A freely available public database, intended as a resource for researchers studying the immune response to SARS-CoV-2, is where the repertoires were released. Samples were obtained from the ongoing ImmuneRACE study (first 160 participants) and from over 1,000 subjects provided by 6 global collaborators. The material from the prospective study consisted of cDNA or gDNA derived from T cells, B-cell-depleted T cells, or PBMCs. Subjects who had been exposed to COVID-19, were actively infected with it, or had recovered from it provided the deeply sampled blood TCRbeta repertoires that made up the dataset. Sample metadata almost always included a de-identified subject ID, COVID-19 status, age in years and sex.

The immunoSEQ Assay, a bias-controlled multiplex PCR, was used to amplify TCRbeta CDR3 regions from genomic DNA. The original methods were these. The number of nucleated cells in each sample was estimated from the amplification of reference gene primers within the assay. Sequence reads were collapsed and filtered to measure the absolute abundance of every unique TCRbeta CDR3 rearrangement. For each sample, productive Simpson clonality was calculated by taking the square root of Simpson's diversity index across productive rearrangements. This immuneACCESS table, as held by TCRdb, lists in-frame sequences with V and J called but not all clones. Of the missing ones, under half trace to an unresolved V gene in checked studies; the others have no known cause. V and J calls and clone size come straight from that table; D and trimming were deduced from the DNA. The sample profile shows about 270,000 clones; approximately 81% of them were found once. Around 3.2% of the sample is in the top ten clones.

Including cysteine and phenylalanine, the CDR3 has 14 amino acids. Only CDR3 DNA is held: 42 bases, read in frame from base 1. V is pared back by 5 bases and J by 2 bases, with 10 bases lying between the germline termini. Via the germline V gene, CDR1 is SGHTA and CDR2 FQGNSA. Note on this clone: Its antigen target is currently unknown. Per-nucleotide qualities are absent, and no much larger clonotype sits a single base away.

Overall results and qualifications from the work: Clinical and demographic metadata were provided uncurated, with the amount varying by source and participant.

The collaborating institutions used their own protocols to collect whole blood in K2EDTA tubes. For TCRbeta analysis, collaborators shipped samples as frozen whole blood, isolated PBMCs, or DNA extracted from either of those sample types. The source material was peripheral blood. The sequence came from a woman between 18 and 30 years old with acute or convalescent COVID-19. Here the chain combines TRBV7-2 and TRBJ1-5, with no D gene named confidently. The nucleotides read TGTGCCAGCAGCCCCGTAGCAGGCAATCAGCCCCAGCATTTT. Translated, this gives CASSPVAGNQPQHF.